This T cell receptor beta chain was observed in a study of tumor-infiltrating lymphocytes in primary liver carcinoma. Total RNA (around 0.45 ug) served as template for TCR beta cDNA synthesis primed by a constant-region primer. Employing slightly modified ARM-PCR, three nested multiplex PCR rounds were run, and these gave rise to the TCR beta libraries. TRBV1-TRBV30 forward primers and a C-beta reverse primer were used in the first two PCR rounds, which each ran for 9 to 10 cycles. One entry per CDR3 protein, called by TCRdb with MiXCR from the multiplex PCR reads. The table records 330,000 or so distinct CDR3 sequences, approximately 65% of them present only once. Germline DNA was extracted alongside blood RNA, which was obtained from unsorted whole blood. This clonotype was detected a few times. CDR3 length equals 15 residues. Looked up from germline, CDR1 is SEHNR and CDR2 is FQNEAQ (reference sequence). J lost 4 bases, V lost 4 bases, and 8 bases had no gene match.

The sample taken for sequencing was peripheral blood. The source is a man between 40 and 49 years old with primary liver carcinoma and hepatitis B virus infection. The chain combines TRBV7-9 with TRBJ2-7, with 9 bases that match TRBD1. DNA of the CDR3: TGTGCCAGCAGCTCGAAGACAGGGGGATGGTACGAGCAGTACTTC. Translating it yields CASSSKTGGWYEQYF.